This T cell receptor beta chain was sequenced for a study of blood T cell repertoires in COVID-19. Study background: From the United States, Italy and Spain came samples of acute and convalescent COVID-19. Nucleic acid was either cDNA or gDNA, and it came from T cells, B-cell-depleted T cells, or PBMCs.

Authors' processing steps: Counts of nucleated cells, estimated from reference gene primer amplification, were obtained. The repertoire was sequenced with immunoSEQ multiplex PCR; TCRdb's copy has only in-frame clones and lacks some. V and J calls and clone size come straight from that table; D and trimming were deduced from the DNA. The sample lists 45,000 to 60,000 clones, just under 80% occurring once. The CDR3 runs to 10 residues. Germline-derived CDR1 and CDR2 are SEHNR and FQNEAQ (reference sequence). V shed 8 bases, J shed 14 bases, and the junction held 6 bases outside the gene matches. The sample consisted of peripheral blood. This clonotype originated in a human donor with active or convalescent COVID-19. The donor label of this sample is uncertain. J is TRBJ2-1 and V is TRBV7-9; 7 nucleotides agree with TRBD1. This chain's CDR3 is CASDEQGKFF. The DNA for the CDR3 is TGTGCCAGCGACGAACAGGGGAAGTTCTTC. The variable domain in full, completed from reference TRBV7-9 and TRBJ2-1, reads DTGVSQNPRHKITKRGQNVTFRCDPISEHNRLYWYRQTLGQGPEFLTYFQNEAQLEKSRLLSDRFSAERPKGSFSTLEIQRTEQGDSAMYLCASDEQGKFFGPGTRLTVL.